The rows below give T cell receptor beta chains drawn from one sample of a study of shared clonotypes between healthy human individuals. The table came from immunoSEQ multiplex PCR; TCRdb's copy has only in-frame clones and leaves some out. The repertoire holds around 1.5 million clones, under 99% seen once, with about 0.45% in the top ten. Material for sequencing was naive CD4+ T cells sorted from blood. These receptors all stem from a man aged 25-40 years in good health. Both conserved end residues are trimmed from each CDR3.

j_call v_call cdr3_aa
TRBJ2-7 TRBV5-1 ASSLDALGAGGYEQY
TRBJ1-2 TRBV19 ASSIGAGANYGYT
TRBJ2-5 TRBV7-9 ASSSRPKSPGQGQETQY
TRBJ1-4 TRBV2 ASSRDIKLF
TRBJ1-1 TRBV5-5 ASSLEGALTEAF
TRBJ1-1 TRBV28 ASGVVGQGRLMNTEAF
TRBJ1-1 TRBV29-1 SVERLIDRNTEAF
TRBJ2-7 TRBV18 ASSPLETSGSSGGEQY
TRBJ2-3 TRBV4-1 ASSQDPPGTSSTDTQY
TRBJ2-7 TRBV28 ASSSGQVHEQY
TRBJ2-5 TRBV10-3 AISDHGETQY
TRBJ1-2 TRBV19 ASSIASANYGYT
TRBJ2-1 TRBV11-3 ASSLGGTGSYNEQF
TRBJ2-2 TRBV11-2 ASSLKGNGELF
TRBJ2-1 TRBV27 ASSSRRTNNEQF
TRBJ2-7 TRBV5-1 ASSYRDSSYEQY
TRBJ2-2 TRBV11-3 ASSPPGPFSGELF
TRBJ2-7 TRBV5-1 ASSRTSDSYEQY
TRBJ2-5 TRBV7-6 ASSLGHKPETQY
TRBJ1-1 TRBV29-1 SVVRGGGMGTEAF
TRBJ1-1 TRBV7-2 ASRRSVGRNTEAF
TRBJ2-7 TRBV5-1 ASSSGGDKYYEQY
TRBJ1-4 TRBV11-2 ASSLVGTGRNEKLF
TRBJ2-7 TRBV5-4 ASSPPGLAGGVHEQY
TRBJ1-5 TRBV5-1 ASSLTGTGVNQPQH
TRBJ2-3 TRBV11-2 ASSFRAGLFTDTQY
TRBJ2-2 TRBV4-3 ASSRYSGRGNTGELF
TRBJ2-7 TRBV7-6 ASSFRDRHYEQY
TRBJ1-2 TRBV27 ASSLSYREDGYT
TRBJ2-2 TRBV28 ATLSPNTGELF
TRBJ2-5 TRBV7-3 ASLPGTGDRETQY
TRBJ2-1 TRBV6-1 ASSRSGAYNEQF
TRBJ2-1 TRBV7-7 ASSFGLASYNEQF
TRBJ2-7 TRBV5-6 ASSLGLQLIEQY
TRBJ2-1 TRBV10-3 AISESSLAEYNEQF
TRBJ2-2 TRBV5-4 ASSLEYLVTGELF
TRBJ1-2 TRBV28 ASSLTGGSNYGYT
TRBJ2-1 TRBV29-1 SVESGRGYDEQF
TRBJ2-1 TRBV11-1 ASSSGVRMRNEQF
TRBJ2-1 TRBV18 ASSPPGDEEQF
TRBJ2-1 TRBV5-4 ASSQGQGSYNEQF
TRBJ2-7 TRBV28 ASNLEGEQY
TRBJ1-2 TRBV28 ASTKNGRVHYGYT
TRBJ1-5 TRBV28 ASIQRGDQPQH
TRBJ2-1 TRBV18 ASSPFSQAAVYNEQF
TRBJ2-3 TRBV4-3 ASSPRVGDTQY
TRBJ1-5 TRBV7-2 ASSQKGGNQPQH
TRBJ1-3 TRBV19 ASSKVNTIY
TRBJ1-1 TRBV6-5 ASNRAGTEAF
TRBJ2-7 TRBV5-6 ASSLRKTYEQY
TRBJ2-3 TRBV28 ASARDRAITDTQY
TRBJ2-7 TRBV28 ASSCTGKQDYEQY
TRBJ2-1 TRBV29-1 SPIPLAGHGNEQF
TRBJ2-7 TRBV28 ASIRGGENEQY
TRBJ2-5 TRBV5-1 ASSVSGETQY
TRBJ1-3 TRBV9 ASSVAPTGGSGNTIY
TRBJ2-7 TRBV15 ATSRQRQVSYEQY
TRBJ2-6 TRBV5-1 ASSRDRSSGANVLT